This T cell receptor (beta chain) was sequenced for a study of T cells after yellow fever vaccination. CDR1 is DFQATT and CDR2 is SNEGSKA in the germline V gene (reference sequence). This CDR3 region has 12 residues. Trimming cost V 5 bases and J 8 bases, with 15 bases left between them. For TCR, cDNA came from 5'RACE template switching, which added a universal primer site and UMIs. Each CDR3 protein is one row after TCRdb ran MiXCR on the 5' RACE reads. The sample shows 350,000 or so distinct CDR3 sequences, roughly 7.5% of them seen only once. Overall study results and limits: Clonotype sharing between CD4 and CD8 compartments was small.

In the case of this clonotype: Its antigen is undetermined.

The chain has TRBV20-1 and TRBJ1-1; perhaps TRBD1 as D (5 bases). The material sequenced was PBMCs, taken around 45 days after the first yellow fever vaccination. This TCR derives from a young man who received the YFV17D yellow fever vaccine. The CDR3 coding sequence is TGCAGTGCTCGCGGGGGAATGGGGGAAGCTTTCTTT. This codes for CSARGGMGEAFF.